This entry concerns a single T cell receptor beta chain. This entry belongs to a study of blood T cell repertoires in COVID-19. The table came from immunoSEQ multiplex PCR; TCRdb's copy has only in-frame clones and leaves some out. Here the sample spans roughly 40,000 clones, more than 70% being singletons. V shed 1 base and J shed 2 bases, with 7 bases lying between them. The germline V gene has CDR1 LGHNT and CDR2 FRNRAP. The CDR3 has 14 amino acids. The V and J genes are TRBV12-5 and TRBJ2-3; D not resolved. The origin of this receptor is a man in his 70s with acute or convalescent COVID-19. The sequenced material came from peripheral blood. The chain's CDR3 is CASGLGLSTDTQYF. In DNA form, the CDR3 reads TGTGCTAGTGGTTTGGGACTTTCCACAGATACGCAGTATTTT.